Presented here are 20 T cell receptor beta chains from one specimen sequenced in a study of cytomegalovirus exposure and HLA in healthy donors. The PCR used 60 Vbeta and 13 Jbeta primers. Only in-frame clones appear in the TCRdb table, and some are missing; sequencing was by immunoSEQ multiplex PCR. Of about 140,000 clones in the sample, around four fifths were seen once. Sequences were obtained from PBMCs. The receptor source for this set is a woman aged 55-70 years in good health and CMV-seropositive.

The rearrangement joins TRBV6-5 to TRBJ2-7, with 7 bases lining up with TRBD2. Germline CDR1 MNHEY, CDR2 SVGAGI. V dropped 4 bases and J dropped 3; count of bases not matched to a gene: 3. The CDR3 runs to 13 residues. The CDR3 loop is CASSSVAGYEQYF. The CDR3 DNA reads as TGTGCCAGCAGTTCAGTAGCGGGCTACGAGCAGTACTTC.

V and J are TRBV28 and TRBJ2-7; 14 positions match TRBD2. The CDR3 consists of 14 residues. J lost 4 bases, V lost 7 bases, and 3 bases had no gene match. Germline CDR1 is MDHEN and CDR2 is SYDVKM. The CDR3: CASTGTSGSYEQYF. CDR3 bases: TGTGCCAGCACAGGGACTAGCGGGAGTTACGAGCAGTACTTC.

The CDR3 is CASSGGGLGSYNEQFF. In DNA form, the CDR3 reads TGTGCCAGCAGTGGAGGGGGCTTAGGGTCCTACAATGAGCAGTTCTTC. The chain combines TRBV2 with TRBJ2-1; TRBD1 aligns across 7 bases. Germline lookup yields CDR1 SNHLY and CDR2 FYNNEI. V gave up 4 bases and J gave up 1 base; unmatched junction bases: 7. The CDR3 contains 16 residues.

CDR3: CAIRTSALNEQFF. Written as DNA, the CDR3 is TGTGCCATCAGGACTAGCGCCCTCAATGAGCAGTTCTTC. This chain connects TRBV10-3 to TRBJ2-1, with 8 nucleotides matching TRBD2. V trimming: 6 bases; J trimming: 6 bases; junction bases outside the gene matches: 4. The germline V gene encodes CDR1 ENHRY and CDR2 SYGVKD. This CDR3 contains 13 residues.

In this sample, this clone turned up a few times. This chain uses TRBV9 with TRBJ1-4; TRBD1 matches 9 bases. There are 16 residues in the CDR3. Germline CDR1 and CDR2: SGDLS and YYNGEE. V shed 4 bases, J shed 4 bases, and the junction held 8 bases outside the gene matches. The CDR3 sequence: CASSPDRGSLNEKLFF. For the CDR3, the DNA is TGTGCCAGCAGCCCTGACAGGGGGTCACTTAATGAAAAACTGTTTTTT. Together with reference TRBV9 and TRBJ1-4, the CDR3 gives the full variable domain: DSGVTQTPKHLITATGQRVTLRCSPRSGDLSVYWYQQSLDQGLQFLIQYYNGEERAKGNILERFSAQQFPDLHSELNLSSLELGDSALYFCASSPDRGSLNEKLFFGSGTQLSVL.

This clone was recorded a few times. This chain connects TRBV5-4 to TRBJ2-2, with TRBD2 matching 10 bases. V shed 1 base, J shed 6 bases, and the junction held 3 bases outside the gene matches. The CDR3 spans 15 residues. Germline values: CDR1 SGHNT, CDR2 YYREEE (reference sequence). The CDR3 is CASSLSSGGPGELFF. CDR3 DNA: TGTGCCAGCAGCTTGTCTAGCGGGGGCCCCGGGGAGCTGTTTTTT.

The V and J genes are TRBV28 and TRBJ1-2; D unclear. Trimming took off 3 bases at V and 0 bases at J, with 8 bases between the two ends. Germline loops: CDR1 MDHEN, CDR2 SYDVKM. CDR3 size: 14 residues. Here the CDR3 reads CASSFGSPNYGYTF. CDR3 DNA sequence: TGTGCCAGCAGTTTTGGGAGCCCTAACTATGGCTACACCTTC.

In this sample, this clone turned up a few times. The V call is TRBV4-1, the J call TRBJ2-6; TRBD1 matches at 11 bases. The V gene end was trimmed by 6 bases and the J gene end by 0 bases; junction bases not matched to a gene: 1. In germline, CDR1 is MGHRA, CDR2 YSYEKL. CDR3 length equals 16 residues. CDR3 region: CASRDRGLSGANVLTF. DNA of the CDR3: TGCGCCAGCAGGGACAGGGGGCTCTCTGGGGCCAACGTCCTGACTTTC.

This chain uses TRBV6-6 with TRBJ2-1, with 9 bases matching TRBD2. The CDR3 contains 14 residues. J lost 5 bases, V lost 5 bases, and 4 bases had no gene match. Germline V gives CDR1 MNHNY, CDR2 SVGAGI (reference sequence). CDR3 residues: CASSRLAENNEQFF. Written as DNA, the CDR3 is TGTGCCAGCAGTCGACTAGCGGAAAACAATGAGCAGTTCTTC.

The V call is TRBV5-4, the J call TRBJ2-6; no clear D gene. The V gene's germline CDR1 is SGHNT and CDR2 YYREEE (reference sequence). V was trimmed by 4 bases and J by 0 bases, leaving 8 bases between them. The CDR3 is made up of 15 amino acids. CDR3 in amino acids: CASSRDLSGANVLTF. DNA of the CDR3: TGTGCCAGCAGCAGAGATCTCTCTGGGGCCAACGTCCTGACTTTC.

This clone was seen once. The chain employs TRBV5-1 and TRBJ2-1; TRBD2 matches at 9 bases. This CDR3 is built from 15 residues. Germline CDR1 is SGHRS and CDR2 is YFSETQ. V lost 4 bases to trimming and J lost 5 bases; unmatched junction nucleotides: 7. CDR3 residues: CASSVQLAGNNEQFF. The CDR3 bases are TGCGCCAGCAGCGTGCAGCTAGCGGGGAACAATGAGCAGTTCTTC.

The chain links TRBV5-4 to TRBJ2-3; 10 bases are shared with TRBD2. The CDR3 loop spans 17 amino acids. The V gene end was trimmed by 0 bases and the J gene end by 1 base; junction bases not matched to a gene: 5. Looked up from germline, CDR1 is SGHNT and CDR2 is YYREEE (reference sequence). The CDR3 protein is CASSLAPGLAGTDTQYF. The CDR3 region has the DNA TGTGCCAGCAGCTTGGCCCCCGGACTAGCGGGCACAGATACGCAGTATTTT. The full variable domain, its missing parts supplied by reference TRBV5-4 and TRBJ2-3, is ETGVTQSPTHLIKTRGQQVTLRCSSQSGHNTVSWYQQALGQGPQFIFQYYREEENGRGNFPPRFSGLQFPNYSSELNVNALELDDSALYLCASSLAPGLAGTDTQYFGPGTRLTVL.

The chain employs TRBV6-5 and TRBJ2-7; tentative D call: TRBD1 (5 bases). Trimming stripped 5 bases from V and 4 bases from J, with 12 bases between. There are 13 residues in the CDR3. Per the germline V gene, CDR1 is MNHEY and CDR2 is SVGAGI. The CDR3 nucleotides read TGTGCCAGCAGTCGAACCAGGGCGTACGAGCAGTACTTC. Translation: CASSRTRAYEQYF.

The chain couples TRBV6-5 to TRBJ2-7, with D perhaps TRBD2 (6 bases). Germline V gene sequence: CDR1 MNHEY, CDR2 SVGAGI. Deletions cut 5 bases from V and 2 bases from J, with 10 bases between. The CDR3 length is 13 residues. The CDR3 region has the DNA TGTGCCAGCAGTCTCAGGGAGGCCTACGAGCAGTACTTC. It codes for CASSLREAYEQYF.

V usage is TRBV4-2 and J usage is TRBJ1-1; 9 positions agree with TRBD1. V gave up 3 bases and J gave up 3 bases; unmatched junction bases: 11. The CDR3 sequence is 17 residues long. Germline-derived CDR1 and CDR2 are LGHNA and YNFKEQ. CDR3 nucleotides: TGTGCCAGCAGCCACGGGACCGACAGGGGGTTGGACACTGAAGCTTTCTTT. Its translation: CASSHGTDRGLDTEAFF.

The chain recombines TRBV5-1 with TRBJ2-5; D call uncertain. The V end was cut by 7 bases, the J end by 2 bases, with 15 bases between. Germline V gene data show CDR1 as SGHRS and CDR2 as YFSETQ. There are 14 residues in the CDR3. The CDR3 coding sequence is TGCGCCAGCCGCGATTTGCTGACTCAAGAGACCCAGTACTTC. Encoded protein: CASRDLLTQETQYF.

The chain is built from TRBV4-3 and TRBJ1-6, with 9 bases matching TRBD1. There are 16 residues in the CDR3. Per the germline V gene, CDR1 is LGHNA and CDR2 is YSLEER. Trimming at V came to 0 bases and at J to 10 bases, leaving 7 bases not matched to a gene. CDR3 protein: CASSQERTGVYSPLHF. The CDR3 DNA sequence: TGCGCCAGCAGCCAAGAACGGACAGGGGTATACTCACCCCTCCACTTT.

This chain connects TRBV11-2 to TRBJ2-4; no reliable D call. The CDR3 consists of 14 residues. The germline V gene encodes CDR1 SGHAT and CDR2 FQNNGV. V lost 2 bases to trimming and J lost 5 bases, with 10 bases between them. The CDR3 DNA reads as TGTGCCAGCAGCTTATGGGCCCCGGAAAACATTCAGTACTTC. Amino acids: CASSLWAPENIQYF.

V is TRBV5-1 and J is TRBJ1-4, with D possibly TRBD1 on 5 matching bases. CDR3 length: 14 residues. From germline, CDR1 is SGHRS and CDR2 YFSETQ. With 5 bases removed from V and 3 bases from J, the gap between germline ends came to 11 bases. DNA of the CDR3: TGCGCCAGCAGTCGGTCAGGGTCTAATGAAAAACTGTTTTTT. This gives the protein CASSRSGSNEKLFF. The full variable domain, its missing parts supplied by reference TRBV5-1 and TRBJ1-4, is KAGVTQTPRYLIKTRGQQVTLSCSPISGHRSVSWYQQTPGQGLQFLFEYFSETQRNKGNFPGRFSGRQFSNSRSEMNVSTLELGDSALYLCASSRSGSNEKLFFGSGTQLSVL.

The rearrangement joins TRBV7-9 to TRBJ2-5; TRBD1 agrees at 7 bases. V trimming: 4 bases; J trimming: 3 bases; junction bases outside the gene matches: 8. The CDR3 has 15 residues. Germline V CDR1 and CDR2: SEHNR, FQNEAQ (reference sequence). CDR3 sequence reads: CASSSPLDREETQYF. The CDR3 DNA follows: TGTGCCAGCAGCTCCCCCTTAGACAGGGAAGAGACCCAGTACTTC.